The 5 T cell receptor beta chains presented below share a single source sample, sequenced in a study of T cells after posttransplantation cyclophosphamide listed by TCRdb under 2016. Library generation was performed with the immunoSEQ multiplex PCR assay. TCRdb obtained this table from immuneACCESS and retained in-frame rearrangements with V and J assigned. These tables miss some clones; where compared with another copy, unresolved V genes account for less than half of the shortfall, and the remainder is unexplained. The table shows around 24,000 clones here, with no singletons. The ten largest clones capture around 7% of the sample. Sequenced material: PBMCs. The receptors come from a woman between 55 and 75 years old in good health, CMV-negative, and a related stem cell transplant donor.

Relative to its sample, this clone is medium-sized. This sequence joins TRBV19 and TRBJ2-1, with 13 positions matching TRBD2. J lost 4 bases, V lost 6 bases, and 3 bases had no gene match. This CDR3 has 15 residues. Germline V gene data show CDR1 as LNHDA and CDR2 as SQIVND (reference sequence). The CDR3 nucleotides read TGTGCCAGTAGGTTGACTAGCGGGGGGTACAATGAGCAGTTCTTC. Amino acid sequence: CASRLTSGGYNEQFF.

The table lists this clone with many counts. The chain recombines TRBV4-3 with TRBJ2-2; a weak D match, TRBD1 (6 bases). CDR1 is LGHNA and CDR2 is YSLEER in the germline V gene. This CDR3 comprises 14 residues. The ends were cut back, 6 bases at V and 4 bases at J, with 12 bases in the middle. The CDR3 DNA follows: TGCGCCAGCAGTGAGGGGGTGGTCACCGGGGAGCTGTTTTTT. Translated, it gives CASSEGVVTGELFF.

This clone was recorded many times. V gene TRBV4-3 combines with J gene TRBJ1-5; tentative D call: TRBD1 (6 bases). This CDR3 contains 15 residues. Per the germline V gene, CDR1 is LGHNA and CDR2 is YSLEER. V was trimmed by 4 bases and J by 0 bases, leaving 10 bases between them. The CDR3 is CASSPDRFSNQPQHF. CDR3 bases: TGCGCCAGCAGCCCCGACAGGTTTAGCAATCAGCCCCAGCATTTT.

This clone was recorded at least ten times. The CDR3 sequence: CASSSSGGNTGELFF. CDR3 in DNA: TGTGCCAGCAGTTCCAGCGGGGGGAACACCGGGGAGCTGTTTTTT. The chain joins TRBV6-4 to TRBJ2-2; TRBD2 aligns across 8 bases. V dropped 5 bases and J dropped 1; count of bases not matched to a gene: 3. CDR3 size: 15 residues. Germline assignment: CDR1 MRHNA and CDR2 SNTAGT.

This clone was seen repeatedly, ten times or more. V is TRBV11-3 and J is TRBJ2-2; 11 bases are shared with TRBD1. Unmatched junction bases numbered 6, after V lost 5 bases and J lost 7 bases. CDR1 is SGHNT and CDR2 is YENEEA in the germline V gene. This CDR3 is built from 15 residues. The CDR3 nucleotides are TGTGCCAGCAGCGCCGGACAGGGGGCCATCGGGGAGCTGTTTTTT. Protein sequence: CASSAGQGAIGELFF.